The entry that follows covers one T cell receptor beta chain sequence. The sample is drawn from a study of blood T cell repertoires in COVID-19. Study processing details: From reference gene primer amplification, estimates of nucleated cell counts were derived. Here immunoSEQ multiplex PCR was the method, and the copy in TCRdb shows in-frame clones only, minus some. That table furnishes V, J and clone size, whereas the DNA furnished D and trimming. The sample yields about 250,000 clones, around 88% seen once. The CDR3 length is 11 residues. V lost 5 bases, J lost 5 bases, and 4 bases lay in between. The germline CDR1 and CDR2 sequences are MNHNS and SASEGT.

The sequenced material came from peripheral blood. The chain combines TRBV6-1 with TRBJ1-5; D uncertain. The receptor was derived from a man older than 75 with acute or convalescent COVID-19. CDR3: CASSQDQPQHF. In nucleotides, the CDR3 is TGTGCCAGCAGTCAGGATCAGCCCCAGCATTTT.